This is a list of T cell receptor beta chains from one sample in a study of blood T cell repertoires in COVID-19. Libraries were prepared by immunoSEQ multiplex PCR; TCRdb keeps only in-frame clonotypes and omits some of them. The sample contains roughly 100,000 clones, 75% to 90% of which appear only once. The sample taken for sequencing was peripheral blood. The source is a woman older than 75 with active or convalescent COVID-19. Both conserved end residues are part of each CDR3.

v_call cdr3_aa
TRBV2 CASSERTSGTGELFF
TRBV19 CASTHRTGGRKVNTEAFF
TRBV28 CASSLYSEGAGTEAFF
TRBV9 CASSVGQGHGYTF
TRBV19 CASRQASYNEQFF
TRBV4-1 CASSQQDASGSYNEQFF
TRBV5-1 CASSDQPLSRGSYNEQFF
TRBV7-3 CASSFKQDTQYF
TRBV5-1 CASSPGTGAYEQYF
TRBV28 CASSSRGTGSGNTIYF
TRBV7-5 CARAGRPLLNGYTF
TRBV27 CASSSSGRAVNEQFF
TRBV7-2 CASSSPAPQIYGYTF
TRBV18 CASSLTGAENYGYTF
TRBV5-1 CASSPTESNYGYTF
TRBV2 CASSWEAGGGNTIYF
TRBV6-5 CASRDGQGNYGYTF
TRBV20-1 CSASRDTGRNEQFF
TRBV3-1/TRBV3-2 CASNFPEETQYF
TRBV19 CATAGARYNEQFF
TRBV19 CASSSSPGYGYTF
TRBV7-2 CASSLVRTGYSPLHF
TRBV7-9 CASSYYGTSGTTQYF
TRBV7-9 CASSRLEYSGNTIYF
TRBV25-1 CASSEGSGIGETQYF
TRBV5-8 CASSLSGTYEQYF
TRBV6-6 CASSPLALNTEAFF